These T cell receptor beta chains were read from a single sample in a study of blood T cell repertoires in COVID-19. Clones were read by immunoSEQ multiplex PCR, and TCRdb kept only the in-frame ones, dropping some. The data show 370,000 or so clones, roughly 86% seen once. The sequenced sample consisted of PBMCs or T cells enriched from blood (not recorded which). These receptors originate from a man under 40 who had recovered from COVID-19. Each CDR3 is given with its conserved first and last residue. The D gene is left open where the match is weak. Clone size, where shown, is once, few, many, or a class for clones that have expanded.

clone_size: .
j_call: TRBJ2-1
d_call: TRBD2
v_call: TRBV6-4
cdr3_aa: CASSEGGNREQFF
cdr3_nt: TGTGCCAGCAGTGAGGGAGGGAATCGGGAGCAGTTCTTC

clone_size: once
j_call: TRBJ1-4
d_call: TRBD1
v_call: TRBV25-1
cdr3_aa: CASSDDRVASEKLFF
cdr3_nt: TGTGCCAGCAGTGACGACAGGGTAGCAAGTGAAAAACTGTTTTTT

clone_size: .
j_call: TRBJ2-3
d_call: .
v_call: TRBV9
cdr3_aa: CASSVGGVGTDTQYF
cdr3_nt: TGTGCCAGCAGCGTAGGCGGGGTAGGCACAGATACGCAGTATTTT

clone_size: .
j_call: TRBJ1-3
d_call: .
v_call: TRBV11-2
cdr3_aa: CASSLGGGTGNTIYF
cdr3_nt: TGTGCCAGCAGCTTAGGAGGGGGAACTGGAAACACCATATATTTT

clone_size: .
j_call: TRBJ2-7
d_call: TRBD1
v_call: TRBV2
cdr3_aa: CASRRTGGTYEQYF
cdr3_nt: TGTGCCAGCAGACGGACAGGGGGGACATACGAGCAGTACTTC

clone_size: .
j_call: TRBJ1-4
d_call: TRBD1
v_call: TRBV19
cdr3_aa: CATTRGGQGNEKLFF
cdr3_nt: TGTGCTACCACTCGGGGGGGACAGGGAAACGAAAAACTGTTTTTT

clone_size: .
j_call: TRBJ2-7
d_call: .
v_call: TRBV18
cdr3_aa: CASSPPVGGHEQYF
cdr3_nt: TGTGCCAGCTCACCACCGGTAGGGGGACACGAGCAGTACTTC

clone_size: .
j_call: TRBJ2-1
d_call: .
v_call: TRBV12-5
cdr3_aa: CASGLGHGNEQFF
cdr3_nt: TGTGCTAGTGGTTTGGGACACGGCAATGAGCAGTTCTTC

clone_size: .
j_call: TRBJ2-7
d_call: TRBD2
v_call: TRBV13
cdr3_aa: CASSFGLAGMEQYF
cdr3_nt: TGTGCCAGCAGCTTTGGACTAGCGGGAATGGAGCAGTACTTC

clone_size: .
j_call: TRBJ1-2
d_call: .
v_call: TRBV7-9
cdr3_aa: CASSLEGNRNYGYTF
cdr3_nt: TGTGCCAGCAGCTTAGAAGGGAACAGGAATTATGGCTACACCTTC

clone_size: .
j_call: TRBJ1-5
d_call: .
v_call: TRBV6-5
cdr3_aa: CASNGRGNQPQHF
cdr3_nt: TGTGCCAGCAATGGGAGGGGCAATCAGCCCCAGCATTTT

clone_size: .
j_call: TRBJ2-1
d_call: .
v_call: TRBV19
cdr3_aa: CASSIDQGPPYNEQFF
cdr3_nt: TGTGCCAGTAGTATAGATCAGGGTCCTCCCTACAATGAGCAGTTCTTC

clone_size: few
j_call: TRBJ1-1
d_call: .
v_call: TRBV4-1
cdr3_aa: CASSQPRRGNTEAFF
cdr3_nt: TGCGCCAGCAGCCAACCCCGGCGGGGGAACACTGAAGCTTTCTTT

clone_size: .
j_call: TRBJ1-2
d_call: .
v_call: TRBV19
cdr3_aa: CASGRTVDGYTF
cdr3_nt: TGTGCCAGTGGGCGAACAGTAGATGGCTACACCTTC

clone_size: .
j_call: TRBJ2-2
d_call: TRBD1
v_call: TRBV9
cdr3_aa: CASSGTGHTGELFF
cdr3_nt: TGTGCCAGCAGCGGGACAGGGCACACCGGGGAGCTGTTTTTT

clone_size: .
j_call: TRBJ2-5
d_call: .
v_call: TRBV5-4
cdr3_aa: CASSLPQETQYF
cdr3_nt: TGTGCCAGCAGCTTGCCGCAAGAGACCCAGTACTTC

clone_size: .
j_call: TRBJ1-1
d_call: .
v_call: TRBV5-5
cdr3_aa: CASSHDSGRGNTEAFF
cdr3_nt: TGTGCCAGCAGCCACGACAGTGGGCGGGGGAACACTGAAGCTTTCTTT

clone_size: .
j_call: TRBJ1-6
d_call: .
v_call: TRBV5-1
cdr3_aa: CASSLGVRNSPLHF
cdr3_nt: TGCGCCAGCAGCTTGGGCGTCAGGAATTCACCCCTCCACTTT

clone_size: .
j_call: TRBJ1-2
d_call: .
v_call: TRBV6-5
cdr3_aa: CASSPDSNYGYTF
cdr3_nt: TGTGCCAGCAGTCCCGACTCGAACTATGGCTACACCTTC

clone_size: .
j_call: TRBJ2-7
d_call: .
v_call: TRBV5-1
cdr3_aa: CASSLDPYTDLTSSYEQYF
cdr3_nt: TGCGCCAGCAGCTTGGATCCGTATACAGACCTAACTTCGTCCTACGAGCAGTACTTC

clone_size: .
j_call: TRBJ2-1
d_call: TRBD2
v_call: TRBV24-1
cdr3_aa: CATSDLRELAGKQFF
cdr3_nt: TGTGCCACCAGTGATTTGAGGGAACTAGCGGGCAAGCAGTTCTTC

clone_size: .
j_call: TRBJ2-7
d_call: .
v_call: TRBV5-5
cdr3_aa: CASSWRQAYEQYF
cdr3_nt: TGTGCCAGCAGCTGGAGACAGGCCTACGAGCAGTACTTC

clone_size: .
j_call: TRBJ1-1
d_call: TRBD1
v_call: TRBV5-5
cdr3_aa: CASNRQGLRNTEAFF
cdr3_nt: TGTGCCAGCAACAGACAGGGGCTACGGAACACTGAAGCTTTCTTT

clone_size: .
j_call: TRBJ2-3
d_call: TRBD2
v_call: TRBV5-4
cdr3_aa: CASSWTSGAEDTQYF
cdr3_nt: TGTGCCAGCAGCTGGACTAGCGGCGCTGAGGATACGCAGTATTTT

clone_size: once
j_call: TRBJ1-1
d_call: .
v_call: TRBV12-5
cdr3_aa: CASGSGRVAEAFF
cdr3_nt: TGTGCTAGTGGTTCAGGTCGAGTCGCTGAAGCTTTCTTT

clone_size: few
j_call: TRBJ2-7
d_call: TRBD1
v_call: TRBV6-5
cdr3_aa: CASSYSMDRADYEQYF
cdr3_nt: TGTGCCAGCAGTTACTCCATGGACAGGGCGGACTACGAGCAGTACTTC

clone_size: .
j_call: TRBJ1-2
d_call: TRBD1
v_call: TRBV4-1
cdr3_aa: CASSASGQTTGYGYTF
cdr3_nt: TGCGCCAGCAGCGCCTCGGGACAGACTACCGGCTATGGCTACACCTTC

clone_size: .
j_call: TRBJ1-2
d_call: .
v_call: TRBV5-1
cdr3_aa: CASSLSALYGYTF
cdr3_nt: TGCGCCAGCAGCTTGTCCGCACTCTATGGCTACACCTTC

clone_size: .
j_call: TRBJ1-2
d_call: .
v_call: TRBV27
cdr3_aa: CASSRTSNYGYTF
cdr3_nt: TGTGCCAGCAGTCGGACAAGCAACTATGGCTACACCTTC

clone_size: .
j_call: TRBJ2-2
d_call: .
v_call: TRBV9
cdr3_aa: CASSVDPKRRVNTGELFF
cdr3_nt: TGTGCCAGCAGCGTAGACCCAAAAAGGAGGGTTAACACCGGGGAGCTGTTTTTT

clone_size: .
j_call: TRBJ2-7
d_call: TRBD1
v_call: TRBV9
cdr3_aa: CASSPGQGWGEQYF
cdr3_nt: TGTGCCAGCAGCCCGGGACAGGGGTGGGGCGAGCAGTACTTC

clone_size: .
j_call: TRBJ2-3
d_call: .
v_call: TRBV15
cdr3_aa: CATSRVIQRGPDTQYF
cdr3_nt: TGTGCCACCAGCAGAGTGATACAGAGAGGGCCAGATACGCAGTATTTT

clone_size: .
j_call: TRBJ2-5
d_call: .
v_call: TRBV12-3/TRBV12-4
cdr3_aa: CASSLSGWETQYF
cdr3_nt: TGTGCCAGCAGTTTATCAGGGTGGGAGACCCAGTACTTC

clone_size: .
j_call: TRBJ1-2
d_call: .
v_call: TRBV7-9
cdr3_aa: CASSRGKRDYGYTF
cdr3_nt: TGTGCCAGCAGCCGAGGGAAGAGGGACTATGGCTACACCTTC

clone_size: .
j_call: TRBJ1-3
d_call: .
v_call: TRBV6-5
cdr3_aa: CASSYGRTSGNTIYF
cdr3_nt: TGTGCCAGCAGTTACGGGCGAACCTCTGGAAACACCATATATTTT

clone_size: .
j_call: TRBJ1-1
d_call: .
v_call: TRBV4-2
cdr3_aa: CASSRKGQSPEAFF
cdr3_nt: TGTGCCAGCAGCCGGAAGGGACAAAGCCCAGAAGCTTTCTTT

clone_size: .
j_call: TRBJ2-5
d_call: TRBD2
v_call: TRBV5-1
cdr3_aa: CASSLAGGRETQYF
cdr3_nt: TGCGCCAGCAGCTTAGCGGGGGGGCGTGAGACCCAGTACTTC

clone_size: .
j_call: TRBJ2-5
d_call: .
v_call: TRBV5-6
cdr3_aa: CASSFLRETQYF
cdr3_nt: TGTGCCAGCAGCTTCCTGCGAGAGACCCAGTACTTC

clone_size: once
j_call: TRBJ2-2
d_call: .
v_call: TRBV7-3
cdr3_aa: CASSLIPGQKPVSRNTGELFF
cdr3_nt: TGTGCCAGCAGCTTAATACCAGGACAAAAGCCAGTTTCAAGGAACACCGGGGAGCTGTTTTTT

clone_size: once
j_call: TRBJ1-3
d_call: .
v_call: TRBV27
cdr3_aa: CASSLRGFGNTIYF
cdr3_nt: TGTGCCAGCAGTTTAAGAGGGTTTGGAAACACCATATATTTT

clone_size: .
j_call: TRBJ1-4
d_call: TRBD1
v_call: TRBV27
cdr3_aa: CASSSDGQGYEKLFF
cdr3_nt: TGTGCCAGCAGTTCAGACGGACAGGGGTATGAAAAACTGTTTTTT